The 21 T cell receptor beta chains below come from one sample, sequenced in a study of tumor-infiltrating lymphocytes in primary liver carcinoma. The study co-extracted DNA and RNA from about 21-30 mg of unsorted bulk tissue. The authors made TCR beta cDNA from 500 to 600 ng total RNA with a constant-region primer. Libraries for TCR beta were built through three nested multiplex PCR rounds, which together made up a slightly modified ARM-PCR procedure. The study ran its first two PCR rounds for 9 to 10 cycles each, using TRBV1-TRBV30 forward primers and a C-beta reverse primer. TCRdb recomputed calls from the multiplex PCR reads with MiXCR, one row per CDR3 protein. The repertoire consists of fewer than 250,000 distinct CDR3 sequences, with about 82% occurring once and the leading ten covering roughly 18%. Sequences were obtained from tumor tissue from primary liver carcinoma. Every receptor here comes from a man between 40 and 49 years old with primary liver carcinoma and hepatitis B virus infection.

V and J are TRBV12-3 or TRBV12-4 and TRBJ2-7; D ambiguous. CDR3 length: 12 amino acids. V was cut by 3 bases and J by 7 bases, with 10 bases left in between. The DNA of the CDR3 is TGTGCCAGCAGTTTGAAACACTATGAGCAGTACTTC. Residues: CASSLKHYEQYF.

The V call is TRBV6-1, the J call TRBJ1-2; perhaps TRBD1 as D (6 bases). CDR1 is MNHNS and CDR2 is SASEGT in the germline V gene. V was shortened by 5 bases and J by 7 bases, with 14 bases between the two germline ends. The CDR3 totals 13 residues. The CDR3 protein is CASSSQGTGGYTF. The CDR3, as DNA: TGTGCCAGCAGTTCCCAGGGGACTGGTGGCTACACCTTC.

For this clonotype: The junction shows a germline mismatch at one end, possibly a read error. V is TRBV29-1 and J is TRBJ2-5; possibly TRBD2 for D (6 bases). The CDR3 runs 11 residues. Germline loops: CDR1 SQVTM, CDR2 ANQGSEA. The CDR3 sequence is CGGNAWGTQYF. CDR3 coding DNA: TGTGGGGGAAATGCATGGGGGACTCAGTACTTC.

This clonotype was seen ten or more times. This sequence joins TRBV28 and TRBJ2-5; TRBD2 aligns across 9 bases. Germline assignment: CDR1 MDHEN and CDR2 SYDVKM. V trimming: 2 bases; J trimming: 4 bases; junction bases outside the gene matches: 14. The CDR3 spans 18 residues. The CDR3 region has the DNA TGTGCCAGCAGTTTACGGCGGGATAGCGGGAGATCGGGAGAGACCCAGTACTTC. Amino acids: CASSLRRDSGRSGETQYF.

Worth noting for this clonotype: Given a much more abundant clone one base away, this may be a read error. CDR3 in amino acids: CTSPTAGLGTDTQYF. The CDR3 nucleotides read TGTACCAGCCCCACGGCGGGGTTGGGCACAGATACGCAGTATTTT. The genes are TRBV28 and TRBJ2-3; perhaps TRBD2 as D (6 bases). The V gene's germline CDR1 is MDHEN and CDR2 SYDVKM. The CDR3 consists of 15 residues.

On this clonotype itself: With a much larger clone just one base away, this may be a read error. This chain links TRBV18 with TRBJ2-1; 7 bases are shared with TRBD2. Germline trimming cut 2 bases from V and 7 bases from J; bases unmatched to any gene: 8. The germline gives CDR1 KGHSH, CDR2 LQKENI. The CDR3 spans 15 residues. CDR3 coding DNA: TGTGCCAGCTCACCAACTAGCGCGATTAGGAATGAGCAGTTCTTC. Protein product: CASSPTSAIRNEQFF.

In the case of this clonotype: A much larger clonotype is one base distant, so this may be a read error. The chain uses TRBV5-1 and TRBJ2-4; possibly TRBD2 for D (5 bases). The CDR3 runs to 13 residues. Germline loops: CDR1 SGHRS, CDR2 YFSETQ. DNA of the CDR3: TGCGCCAACAGCTTAGGCCAGAGGGACATTCAGTACTTC. It specifies CANSLGQRDIQYF.

This clonotype has a single count. A read error may produce the germline difference seen at one junction end. This chain joins TRBV12-3 or TRBV12-4 and TRBJ2-7; D tentatively reads TRBD1 or TRBD2 (6 bases each). There are 16 residues in the CDR3. The CDR3 region has the DNA TGTGCCAGGAGTTTAATGGGGGGCCTAAGACCCTATGAGCAGTACTTC. It specifies CARSLMGGLRPYEQYF.

The V call is TRBV24-1, the J call TRBJ1-5; perhaps TRBD1 as D (6 bases). Germline V gives CDR1 KGHDR, CDR2 SFDVKD. This CDR3 has 14 residues. V lost 2 bases and J 7 bases, leaving 11 bases between the germline ends. For the CDR3, the DNA is TGTGCCACCAGTGATTGGGACATAGGACAGCCCCAGCATTTT. Its protein is CATSDWDIGQPQHF.

Note on this clonotype: Mismatch with germline at one junction end may stem from a read error. This chain uses TRBV12-3 or TRBV12-4 with TRBJ2-1; TRBD2 might be the D (6 bases). There are 15 residues in the CDR3. CDR3 sequence (DNA): TGTGCTAACAGTTTCGCGGGAACCTCCTACAAAGAGCAGTTCTTC. Its translation is CANSFAGTSYKEQFF.

This clonotype was observed a handful of times. The chain links TRBV6-2 or TRBV6-3 to TRBJ2-5; D not certain. CDR1 and CDR2 (germline): MNHEY, SVGEGT. The CDR3 is made up of 12 amino acids. With 7 bases removed from V and 1 base from J, the gap between germline ends came to 7 bases. CDR3 coding DNA: TGTGCCAGCAACAACTGCCAAGAGACCCAGTACTTC. Protein sequence: CASNNCQETQYF.

On this clonotype itself: At one end, the junction sequence differs from germline, possibly due to a read error. V usage is TRBV29-1 and J usage is TRBJ2-5; 11 bases align to TRBD1. The CDR3 totals 15 residues. From germline, CDR1 is SQVTM and CDR2 ANQGSEA. CDR3 sequence reads: CNVEADRGRVETQYF. The CDR3 bases are TGCAACGTTGAAGCGGACAGGGGGCGAGTAGAGACCCAGTATTTC.

To note about this clonotype: A junction boundary mismatches the germline segment, possibly from a read error. The V call is TRBV6-2 or TRBV6-3, the J call TRBJ2-5, with D unresolved. The CDR3 runs to 11 residues. Per the germline V gene, CDR1 is MNHEY and CDR2 is SVGEGT. The DNA for the CDR3 is TGTGCTAGCAGTTCGGCTGAGACCCAGTACTTC. Amino acids: CASSSAETQYF.

For this clonotype: Compared with germline, one end of the junction differs, possibly owing to a read error. The rearrangement links TRBV11-2 to TRBJ2-5; no clear D gene. The CDR3 contains 15 residues. Germline-derived CDR1 and CDR2 are SGHAT and FQNNGV. The chain's CDR3 is CASSPRSAPEVTLYF. In nucleotides, the CDR3 is TGTGCCAGCAGCCCCAGGTCAGCCCCAGAGGTGACCCTGTACTTC.

In nucleotides, the CDR3 is TGCAGCGTTGAAGTTCTGGACTCTCAGGTCATCGGGGAGCTGTTTTTT. Amino acid sequence: CSVEVLDSQVIGELFF. The gene calls are TRBV29-1 and TRBJ2-2, with D perhaps matching TRBD2 (5 bases). Germline-derived CDR1 and CDR2 are SQVTM and ANQGSEA. Trimming took off 1 base at V and 7 bases at J, with 19 bases between the two ends. CDR3 size: 16 residues.

This clonotype was detected once. Because the CDR3 is missing its conserved closing phenylalanine or tryptophan, this is likely a read error. The J gene is TRBJ2-3, the V gene TRBV5-1, with 8 nucleotides matching TRBD2. This CDR3 spans 15 amino acids. Germline V CDR1 and CDR2: SGHRS, YFSETQ. The CDR3 DNA follows: TGTGCCAGCAGTGGCACAGCGGGAGTCTCAGATACGCAGTATTAT. Residues: CASSGTAGVSDTQYY.

Note on this clonotype: A much larger clone lies one base from this, so it may be a read error. This chain connects TRBV5-4 to TRBJ2-7; the match to TRBD1 covers 8 bases. The CDR3 is 14 amino acids. Looked up from germline, CDR1 is SGHNT and CDR2 is YYREEE (reference sequence). The chain's CDR3 is CASSLGTGMDERYF. The CDR3 DNA follows: TGTGCCAGCAGCTTGGGGACAGGGATGGACGAGCGGTACTTC.

As to this clonotype: Because it lacks the conserved phenylalanine or tryptophan at the end, this CDR3 is likely a read error. This chain connects TRBV11-1 to TRBJ2-1; D is possibly TRBD1 (5 bases). The J call may not be correct, given that the DNA end is closer to TRBJ2-7. This CDR3 spans 14 amino acids. In germline, CDR1 is SGHAT, CDR2 FQDESV (reference sequence). The CDR3 region has the DNA TGTGCCAGCAGTTTAGGCTCGGCGGACAATGAGCAGTACATC. Amino acids: CASSLGSADNEQYI.

Turning to this clonotype: No conserved phenylalanine or tryptophan ends this CDR3, so it is likely a read error. The chain uses TRBV5-6 and TRBJ1-6; TRBD1 agrees at 7 bases. CDR1 is SGHDT, CDR2 YYEEEE, per germline. This CDR3 is 17 amino acids long. The CDR3 reads CASSSLTGTEVDSPLHY. The CDR3 bases are TGTGCCAGCAGCTCCCTAACCGGGACAGAGGTTGATTCACCACTCCACTAT.

This clonotype was seen a single time. The junction shows a germline mismatch at one end, possibly a read error. The chain is built from TRBV12-3 or TRBV12-4 and TRBJ2-3; D gene unclear. CDR3 length: 15 amino acids. CDR3 region: CASSRDQSFTVTKYF. CDR3 in DNA: TGTGCCAGCAGCCGCGACCAGTCCTTCACAGTTACGAAGTATTTT.

As for this clonotype: Because it lacks the conserved phenylalanine or tryptophan at the end, this CDR3 is likely a read error. V usage is TRBV29-1 and J usage is TRBJ2-1; D gene ambiguous. Trimming left V 7 bases short and J 8 bases short, with 21 bases between. CDR3 size: 14 residues. Germline CDR1 SQVTM, CDR2 ANQGSEA. The CDR3 loop reads CSAHKIRGGDEQFS. Written as DNA, the CDR3 is TGCAGCGCCCATAAGATCAGAGGCGGCGATGAGCAGTTCTCC.